This T cell receptor beta chain was recovered during a study of post-analysis software for immune sequencing data. This clonotype showed up just a few times. Its antigen is not known. Libraries were made from TCR beta cDNA, and they carried unique molecular identifiers. The authors obtained approximately 540,000 cDNA molecules from about 0.94 to 9.7 million T cells. TCRdb analysed the PCR reads with MiXCR anew, one entry per CDR3 protein. Among over 700,000 distinct CDR3 sequences listed, 25% to 30% were seen once. In germline, CDR1 is MNHNY, CDR2 SVGAGI (reference sequence). The V gene end was trimmed by 2 bases and the J gene end by 5 bases; junction bases not matched to a gene: 14. The CDR3 spans 17 residues. Study outcomes and limitations: About five TRBV segments (TRBV5-6, TRBV5-1 and TRBV20-1 among them) occurred more frequently in patients than in controls.

The chain uses TRBV6-6 and TRBJ1-2, with 7 bases fitting TRBD1. The sequencing input was blood. The source of this sequence is a girl aged 5 to 17 with multiple sclerosis. The CDR3 DNA sequence: TGTGCCAGCAGTTACCCCAGGACAGGTCTTCAATCTTATGGCTACACCTTC. This encodes CASSYPRTGLQSYGYTF.